Detailed here is one T cell receptor (beta chain). In the original analysis: Amplified reference gene primers provided the basis for estimating nucleated cell counts. Profiling relied on immunoSEQ multiplex PCR, and the TCRdb table lists in-frame clones only, not all of them. Clone size and V and J calls were adopted from that table, with D and trimming inferred from the DNA. The sample carries roughly 150,000 clones, 80% to 90% recorded once. This sample is part of a study of blood T cell repertoires in COVID-19. Study-level background: Samples representing acute and convalescent COVID-19 were sourced from the United States, Italy and Spain. From T cells, B-cell-depleted T cells, or PBMCs came the material, which was cDNA or gDNA.

Seattle's enrolled individuals joined amid active infection and were then monitored longitudinally. The sample was peripheral blood. The receptor comes from a man aged 18 to 30 with COVID-19, enrolled during active disease.

Here the CDR3 reads CASSLDRGGSYEQYF. CDR3 nucleotide sequence: TGTGCCAGCAGTTTGGACAGGGGGGGGTCCTACGAGCAGTACTTC. The genes are TRBV28 and TRBJ2-7; TRBD1 matches at 10 bases. Unmatched junction bases numbered 3, after V lost 3 bases and J lost 1 base. Looked up from germline, CDR1 is MDHEN and CDR2 is SYDVKM. There are 15 residues in the CDR3.